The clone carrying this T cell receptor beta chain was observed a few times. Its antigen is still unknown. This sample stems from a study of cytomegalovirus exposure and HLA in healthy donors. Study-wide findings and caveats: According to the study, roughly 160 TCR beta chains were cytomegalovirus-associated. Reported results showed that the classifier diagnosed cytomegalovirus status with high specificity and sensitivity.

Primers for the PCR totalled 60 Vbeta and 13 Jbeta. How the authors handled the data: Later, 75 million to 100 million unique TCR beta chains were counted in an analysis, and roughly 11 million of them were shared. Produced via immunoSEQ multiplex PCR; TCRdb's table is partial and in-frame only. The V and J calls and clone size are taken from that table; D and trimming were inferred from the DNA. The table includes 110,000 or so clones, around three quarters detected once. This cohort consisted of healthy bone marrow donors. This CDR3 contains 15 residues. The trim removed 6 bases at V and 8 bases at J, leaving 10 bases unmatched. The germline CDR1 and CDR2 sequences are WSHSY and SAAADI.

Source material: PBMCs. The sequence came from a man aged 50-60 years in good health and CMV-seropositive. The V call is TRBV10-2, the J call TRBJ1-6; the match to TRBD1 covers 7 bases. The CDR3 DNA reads TGCGCCAGCAGGACAGGGCTCCAAGGGGATTCACCCCTCCACTTT. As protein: CASRTGLQGDSPLHF.